Each of the 2 T cell receptor beta chains below was sequenced from the same sample in a study of blood T cell repertoires in COVID-19. Here immunoSEQ multiplex PCR was the method, and the copy in TCRdb shows in-frame clones only, minus some. The repertoire holds 100,000 to 150,000 clones, with approximately 81% as singletons. Sequencing was done on a sample of peripheral blood. The receptors come from a man aged 35 to 55 with active or convalescent COVID-19.

The chain's CDR3 is CASRAQGNQPQHF. The CDR3 nucleotides are TGTGCCAGCAGAGCCCAGGGGAATCAGCCCCAGCATTTT. V usage is TRBV27 and J usage is TRBJ1-5; a weak D match, TRBD1 (6 bases). Trimming took off 6 bases at V and 4 bases at J, with 10 bases between the two ends. CDR1 and CDR2 from the germline V gene are MNHEY and SMNVEV (reference sequence). The CDR3 is made up of 13 amino acids.

This clone was observed once. The chain is built from TRBV5-1 and TRBJ1-4; 7 bases match TRBD1. Germline V gene lookup returns CDR1 SGHRS and CDR2 YFSETQ. CDR3 length: 15 amino acids. Trimming at V came to 4 bases and at J to 4 bases, leaving 7 bases not matched to a gene. The CDR3 loop reads CASSLTTGVNEKLFF. The CDR3 DNA is TGCGCCAGCAGCCTAACTACAGGGGTTAATGAAAAACTGTTTTTT.